The text below deals with one TCR beta chain. Antigen specificity is unknown. This CDR3 contains 12 residues. The germline gives CDR1 SGDLS, CDR2 YYNGEE. V was shortened by 3 bases and J by 4 bases, with 5 bases between the two germline ends. The sample belongs to a study of siplizumab effects on memory and regulatory T cells. Profiled with immunoSEQ multiplex PCR; TCRdb holds only in-frame clones, not every one. Of about 100,000 clones in the sample, around 93% were seen once. Regarding the study as a whole: Unstimulated subsets contained matches for only a minor fraction of alloreactive clones. Naive T cells looked more diverse than memory cells and looked like major alloresponse contributors. Alloreactive sequences tracing back to unstimulated CD4+ memory cells fell significantly with siplizumab.

This chain connects TRBV9 to TRBJ1-3; D gene uncertain. This TCR was recovered from a human donor in good health. Sequenced sample: non-Treg CD4+ T cells sorted from blood. In DNA form, the CDR3 reads TGTGCCAGCAGCGCCGAGGGAAACACCATATATTTT. This sequence encodes CASSAEGNTIYF.